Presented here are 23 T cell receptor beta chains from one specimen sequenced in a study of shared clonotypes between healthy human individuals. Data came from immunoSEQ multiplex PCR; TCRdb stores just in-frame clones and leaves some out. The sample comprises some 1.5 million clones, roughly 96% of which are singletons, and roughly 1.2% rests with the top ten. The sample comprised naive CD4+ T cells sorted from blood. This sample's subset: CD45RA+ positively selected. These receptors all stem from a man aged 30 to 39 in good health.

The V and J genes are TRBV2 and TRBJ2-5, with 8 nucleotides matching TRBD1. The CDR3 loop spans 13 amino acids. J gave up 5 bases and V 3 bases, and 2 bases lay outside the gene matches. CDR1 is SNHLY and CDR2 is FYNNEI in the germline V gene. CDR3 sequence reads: CASSDRQGETQYF. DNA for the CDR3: TGTGCCAGCAGTGATCGACAGGGGGAGACCCAGTACTTC.

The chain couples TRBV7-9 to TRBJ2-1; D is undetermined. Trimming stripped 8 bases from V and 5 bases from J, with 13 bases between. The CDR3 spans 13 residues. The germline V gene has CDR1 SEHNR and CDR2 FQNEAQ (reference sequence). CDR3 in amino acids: CASRIEPNNEQFF. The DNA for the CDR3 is TGTGCCAGCCGTATCGAGCCCAACAATGAGCAGTTCTTC. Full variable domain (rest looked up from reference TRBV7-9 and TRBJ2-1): DTGVSQNPRHKITKRGQNVTFRCDPISEHNRLYWYRQTLGQGPEFLTYFQNEAQLEKSRLLSDRFSAERPKGSFSTLEIQRTEQGDSAMYLCASRIEPNNEQFFGPGTRLTVL.

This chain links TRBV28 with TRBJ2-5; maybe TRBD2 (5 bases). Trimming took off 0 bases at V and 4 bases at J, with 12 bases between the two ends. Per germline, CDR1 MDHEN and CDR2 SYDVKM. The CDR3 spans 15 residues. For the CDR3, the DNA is TGTGCCAGCAGTTTATGGGCGCTCCGGGGAGAGACCCAGTACTTC. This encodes CASSLWALRGETQYF.

The CDR3 nucleotides are TGTGCCAGCTCACCACCATCTAGCGGGGAGCAGTTCTTC. The encoded protein is CASSPPSSGEQFF. The chain joins TRBV18 to TRBJ2-1, with 8 bases that match TRBD2. The CDR3 sequence is 13 residues long. Germline CDR1 is KGHSH and CDR2 is LQKENI. The junction had 2 bases not matched to a gene; V was cut back by 0 bases and J by 10 bases.

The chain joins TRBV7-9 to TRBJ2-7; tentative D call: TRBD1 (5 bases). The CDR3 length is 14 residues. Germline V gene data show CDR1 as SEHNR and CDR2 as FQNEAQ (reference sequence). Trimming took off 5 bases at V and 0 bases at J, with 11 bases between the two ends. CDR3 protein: CASSQDTYSYEQYF. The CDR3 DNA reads TGTGCCAGCAGCCAGGACACGTACTCCTACGAGCAGTACTTC.

CDR3 DNA sequence: TGTGCCAGCAGCCTTAGCGGGAACTACGAGCAGTACTTC. This encodes CASSLSGNYEQYF. V is TRBV7-2 and J is TRBJ2-7; 8 nucleotides agree with TRBD2. Germline loops: CDR1 SGHTA, CDR2 FQGNSA. V was pared by 5 bases and J by 3 bases, with 3 bases of the junction left unmatched. CDR3 length: 13 residues. The variable domain in full, with the rest retrieved from reference TRBV7-2 and TRBJ2-7, is GAGVSQSPSNKVTEKGKDVELRCDPISGHTALYWYRQSLGQGLEFLIYFQGNSAPDKSGLPSDRFSAERTGGSVSTLTIQRTQQEDSAVYLCASSLSGNYEQYFGPGTRLTVT.

The DNA for the CDR3 is TGTGCCAGCCGCCACAGGGAGGCGAACATTCAGTACTTC. Protein product: CASRHREANIQYF. This chain links TRBV27 with TRBJ2-4; possibly TRBD1 or TRBD2 for D (6 bases each). V lost 8 bases and J 7 bases, leaving 15 bases between the germline ends. Looked up from germline, CDR1 is MNHEY and CDR2 is SMNVEV (reference sequence). This CDR3 is 13 amino acids long.

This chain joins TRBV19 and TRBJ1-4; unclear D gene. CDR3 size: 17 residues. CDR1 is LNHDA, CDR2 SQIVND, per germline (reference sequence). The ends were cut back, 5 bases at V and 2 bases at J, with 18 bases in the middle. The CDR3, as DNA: TGTGCCAGTAGTGACCCCAGTTCAGTGACCACTAATGAAAAACTGTTTTTT. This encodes CASSDPSSVTTNEKLFF.

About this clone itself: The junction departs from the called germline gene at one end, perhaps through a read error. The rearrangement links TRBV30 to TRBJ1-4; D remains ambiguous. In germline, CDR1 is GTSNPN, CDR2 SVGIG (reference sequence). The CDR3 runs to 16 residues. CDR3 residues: CAWTPWRAAAKEKLFF. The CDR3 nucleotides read TGTGCCTGGACCCCATGGAGGGCCGCCGCTAAGGAAAAACTGTTTTTT.

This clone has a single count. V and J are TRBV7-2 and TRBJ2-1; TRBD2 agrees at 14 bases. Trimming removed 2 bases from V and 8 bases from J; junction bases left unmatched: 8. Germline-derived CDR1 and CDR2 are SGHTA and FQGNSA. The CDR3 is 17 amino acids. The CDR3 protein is CASSLQATGLAGDEQFF. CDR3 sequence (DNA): TGTGCCAGCAGCTTACAAGCTACGGGACTAGCGGGAGATGAGCAGTTCTTC.

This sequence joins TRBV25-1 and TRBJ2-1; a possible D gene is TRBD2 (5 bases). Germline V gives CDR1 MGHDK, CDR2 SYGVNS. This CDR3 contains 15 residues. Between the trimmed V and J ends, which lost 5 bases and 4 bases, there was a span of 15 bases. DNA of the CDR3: TGTGCCAGCAGTCGAGGGAACCCGTCTTACAATGAGCAGTTCTTC. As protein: CASSRGNPSYNEQFF.

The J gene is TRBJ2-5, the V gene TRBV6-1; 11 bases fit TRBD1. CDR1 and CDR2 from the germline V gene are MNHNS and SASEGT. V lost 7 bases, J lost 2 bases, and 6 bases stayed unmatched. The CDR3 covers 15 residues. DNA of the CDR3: TGTGCCAGCATTCTGGACAGGGGGCGTCAAGAGACCCAGTACTTC. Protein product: CASILDRGRQETQYF.

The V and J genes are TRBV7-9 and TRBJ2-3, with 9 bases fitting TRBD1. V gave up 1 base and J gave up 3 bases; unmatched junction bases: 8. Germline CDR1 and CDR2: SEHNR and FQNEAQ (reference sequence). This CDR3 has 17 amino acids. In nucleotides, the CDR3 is TGTGCCAGCAGCTTAGTGATGGGACAGGGAGGGACAGATACGCAGTATTTT. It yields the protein CASSLVMGQGGTDTQYF.

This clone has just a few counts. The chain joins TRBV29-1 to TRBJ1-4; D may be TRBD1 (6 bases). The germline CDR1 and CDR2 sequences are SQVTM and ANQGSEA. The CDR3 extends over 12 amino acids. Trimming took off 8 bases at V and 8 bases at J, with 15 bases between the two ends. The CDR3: CSFAGVEEKLFF. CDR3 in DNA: TGCAGCTTCGCAGGGGTGGAGGAAAAACTGTTTTTT. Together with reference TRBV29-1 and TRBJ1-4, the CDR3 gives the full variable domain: SAVISQKPSRDICQRGTSLTIQCQVDSQVTMMFWYRQQPGQSLTLIATANQGSEATYESGFVIDKFPISRPNLTFSTLTVSNMSPEDSSIYLCSFAGVEEKLFFGSGTQLSVL.

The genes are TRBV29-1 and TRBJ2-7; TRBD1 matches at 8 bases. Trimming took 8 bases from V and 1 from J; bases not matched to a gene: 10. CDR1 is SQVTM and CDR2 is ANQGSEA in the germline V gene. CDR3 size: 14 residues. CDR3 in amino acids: CSSRTGRKSYEQYF. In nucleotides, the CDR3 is TGCAGCTCTCGGACAGGGAGGAAATCCTACGAGCAGTACTTC.

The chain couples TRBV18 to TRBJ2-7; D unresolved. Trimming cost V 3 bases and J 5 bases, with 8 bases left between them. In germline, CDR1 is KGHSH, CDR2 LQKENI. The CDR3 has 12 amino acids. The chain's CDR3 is CASSPFADEQYF. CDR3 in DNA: TGTGCCAGCTCACCTTTCGCGGACGAGCAGTACTTC.

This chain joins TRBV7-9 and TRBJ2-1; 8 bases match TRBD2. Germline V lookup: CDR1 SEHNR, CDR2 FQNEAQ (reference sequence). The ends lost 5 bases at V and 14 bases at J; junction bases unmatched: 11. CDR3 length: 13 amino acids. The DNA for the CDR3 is TGTGCCAGCAGCCGCGGGGATAGCGGGATAGAGTTCTTC. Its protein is CASSRGDSGIEFF.

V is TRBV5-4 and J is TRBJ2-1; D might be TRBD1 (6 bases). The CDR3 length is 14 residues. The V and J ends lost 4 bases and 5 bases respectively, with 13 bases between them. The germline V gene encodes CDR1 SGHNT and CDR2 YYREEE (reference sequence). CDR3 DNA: TGTGCCAGCAGCCCCCGGGGACAAAACAATGAGCAGTTCTTC. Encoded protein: CASSPRGQNNEQFF.

The CDR3, as DNA: TGTGCCAGCAGCTTGGGGACGCTTACAACTAATGAAAAACTGTTTTTT. This encodes CASSLGTLTTNEKLFF. The gene calls are TRBV7-9 and TRBJ1-4; TRBD1 might be the D (5 bases). The CDR3 spans 16 residues. V was trimmed by 3 bases and J by 0 bases, leaving 11 bases between them. Germline CDR1 SEHNR, CDR2 FQNEAQ (reference sequence).

CDR3: CASSSTSGRIETQYF. DNA for the CDR3: TGTGCCAGCAGCTCGACTAGCGGGAGGATAGAGACCCAGTACTTC. V gene TRBV28 combines with J gene TRBJ2-5; 13 bases are a match to TRBD2. After removal of 6 bases from V and 4 bases from J, the junction contained 5 bases not matched to a gene. CDR1 is MDHEN, CDR2 SYDVKM, per germline. The length of the CDR3 is 15 residues.

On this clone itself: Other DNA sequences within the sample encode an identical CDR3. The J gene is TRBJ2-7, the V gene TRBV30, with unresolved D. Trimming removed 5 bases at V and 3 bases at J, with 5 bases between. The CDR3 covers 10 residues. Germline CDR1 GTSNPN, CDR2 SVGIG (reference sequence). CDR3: CAWGNYEQYF. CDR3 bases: TGTGCCTGGGGCAACTACGAGCAGTACTTC.

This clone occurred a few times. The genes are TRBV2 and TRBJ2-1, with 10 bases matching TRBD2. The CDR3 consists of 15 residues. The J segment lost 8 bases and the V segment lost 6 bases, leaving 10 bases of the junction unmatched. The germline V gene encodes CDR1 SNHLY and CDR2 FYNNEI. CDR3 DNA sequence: TGTGCCAGCAGCCTTCCTAGCGGGAGAAAGGATGAGCAGTTCTTC. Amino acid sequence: CASSLPSGRKDEQFF.

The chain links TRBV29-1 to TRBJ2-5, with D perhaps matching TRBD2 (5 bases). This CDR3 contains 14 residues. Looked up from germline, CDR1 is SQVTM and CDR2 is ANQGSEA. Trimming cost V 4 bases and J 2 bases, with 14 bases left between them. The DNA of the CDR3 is TGCAGCGTTGGGCGGACTGATCAGCAAGAGACCCAGTACTTC. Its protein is CSVGRTDQQETQYF.